These 25 T cell receptor beta chains were all obtained from the same sample, sequenced in a study of identical twins. MiXCR, applied by TCRdb to the 5' RACE reads, yields one record per CDR3 protein. The sample holds some 250,000 distinct CDR3 sequences, about 13% seen once. These data also featured in a second study, about yellow fever vaccine responses in identical twins.

The sample taken for sequencing was memory (CD45RO+) T cells sorted from blood. The receptors were sampled from a woman aged 18-29 years in good health.

The chain is built from TRBV28 and TRBJ2-5, with D maybe TRBD2 (5 bases). The V end was cut by 5 bases, the J end by 1 base, with 11 bases between. The CDR3 has 14 residues. Germline CDR1 and CDR2: MDHEN and SYDVKM. Written as DNA, the CDR3 is TGTGCCAGCAGTCCCGCGACTATCCAAGAGACCCAGTACTTC. The encoded protein is CASSPATIQETQYF.

For this clonotype: A much larger clone sits a single nucleotide away, making a read error possible. The chain employs TRBV30 and TRBJ2-5, with 8 bases matching TRBD1. This CDR3 region has 15 residues. Trimming took 4 bases from V and 2 from J; bases not matched to a gene: 9. Germline CDR1 reads GTSNPN; CDR2 reads SVGIG (reference sequence). The CDR3 DNA reads as TGTGCCTGGACCCGGACAGGGATTTTTCAAGAGACCCAGTACTTC. Translated, it gives CAWTRTGIFQETQYF. The variable domain in full, with the rest retrieved from reference TRBV30 and TRBJ2-5, is SQTIHQWPATLVQPVGSPLSLECTVEGTSNPNLYWYRQAAGRGLQLLFYSVGIGQISSEVPQNLSASRPQDRQFILSSKKLLLSDSGFYLCAWTRTGIFQETQYFGPGTRLLVL.

This clonotype has only a few counts. The chain uses TRBV24-1 and TRBJ2-5; D remains unclear. Germline CDR1 KGHDR, CDR2 SFDVKD. The CDR3 extends over 15 amino acids. Trimming removed 3 bases from V and 0 bases from J, with 10 bases in between. CDR3 loop: CATSDPVFDQETQYF. The DNA for the CDR3 is TGTGCCACCAGTGATCCCGTCTTTGACCAAGAGACCCAGTACTTC.

The sample holds a few counts of this clonotype. The chain carries TRBV20-1 and TRBJ2-3; perhaps D is TRBD1 or TRBD2 (6 bases each). Trimming removed 3 bases from V and 3 bases from J, with 10 bases in between. The germline V gene has CDR1 DFQATT and CDR2 SNEGSKA (reference sequence). The CDR3 has 13 residues. The CDR3 DNA reads as TGCAGTGCTAGGGGGGGCTTTACAGATACGCAGTATTTT. Translation: CSARGGFTDTQYF.

This clonotype was seen more than once but under ten times. V is TRBV7-9 and J is TRBJ1-6; 7 positions match TRBD1. The CDR3 is 12 residues long. V shed 2 bases and J 14 bases; nucleotides not matched to a gene: 3. Per germline, CDR1 SEHNR and CDR2 FQNEAQ (reference sequence). In nucleotides, the CDR3 is TGTGCCAGCAGCTTAAAGGGGGCAGCCCTCCACTTT. Amino acids: CASSLKGAALHF.

The table lists this clonotype with a few counts. The chain uses TRBV6-1 and TRBJ2-2; the D gene is possibly TRBD2 (6 bases). This CDR3 has 17 residues. V dropped 6 bases and J dropped 0 bases, with 17 bases sitting between them. CDR1 and CDR2 (germline): MNHNS, SASEGT. The CDR3 DNA is TGTGCCAGCAGCAATAGGCGGGGCAACGCGAACACCGGGGAGCTGTTTTTT. Protein: CASSNRRGNANTGELFF.

The CDR3 is CASSRGLRYEQYF. In nucleotides, the CDR3 is TGTGCCAGCAGTCGTGGGCTAAGGTACGAGCAGTACTTC. The chain links TRBV7-6 to TRBJ2-7; D uncertain. With 6 bases removed from V and 4 bases from J, the gap between germline ends came to 13 bases. This CDR3 has 13 residues. Germline V gives CDR1 SGHVS, CDR2 FNYEAQ.

This clonotype has a handful of counts. The chain uses TRBV2 and TRBJ2-5; D remains ambiguous. The germline V and J ends were trimmed by 9 bases and 1 base, with 12 bases remaining between them. The CDR3 runs 13 residues. CDR1 is SNHLY, CDR2 FYNNEI, per germline. In DNA form, the CDR3 reads TGTGCCAGTAGTATAGTCCCCCAAGAGACCCAGTACTTC. It yields the protein CASSIVPQETQYF.

This clonotype was counted only a few times. The V and J genes are TRBV18 and TRBJ2-7; 7 nucleotides align to TRBD2. CDR3 length equals 13 residues. The germline CDR1 and CDR2 sequences are KGHSH and LQKENI. V shed 2 bases, J shed 3 bases, and the junction held 1 base outside the gene matches. CDR3: CASSPERGYEQYF. The CDR3 nucleotides are TGTGCCAGCTCACCAGAGCGGGGCTACGAGCAGTACTTC.

This clonotype was detected many times. The gene calls are TRBV20-1 and TRBJ2-7; 11 bases line up with TRBD1. The CDR3 has 12 amino acids. The germline V gene encodes CDR1 DFQATT and CDR2 SNEGSKA (reference sequence). The CDR3 region is CSLGTGGYEQYF. DNA for the CDR3: TGCAGCCTCGGGACAGGGGGCTACGAGCAGTACTTC.

The chain has TRBV28 and TRBJ2-5; 7 nucleotides align to TRBD1. The CDR3 consists of 14 residues. Germline V gene lookup returns CDR1 MDHEN and CDR2 SYDVKM. The J segment lost 3 bases and the V segment lost 5 bases, leaving 6 bases of the junction unmatched. The CDR3 coding sequence is TGTGCCAGCAGTACCGGACAGGTTAAAGAGACCCAGTACTTC. It specifies CASSTGQVKETQYF.

There are a few counts of this clonotype. V gene TRBV29-1 combines with J gene TRBJ2-3, with no clear D. Germline V lookup: CDR1 SQVTM, CDR2 ANQGSEA. Trimming shortened V by 3 bases and J by 0 bases, and 4 bases separated the two germline ends. This CDR3 has 12 residues. The CDR3 region has the DNA TGCAGCGTTGATGCTAGCACAGATACGCAGTATTTT. Translation: CSVDASTDTQYF.

This clonotype was observed at least ten times. This sequence joins TRBV6-4 and TRBJ2-1; 15 bases align to TRBD2. The ends lost 4 bases at V and 13 bases at J; junction bases unmatched: 8. This CDR3 has 15 residues. Germline V gene sequence: CDR1 MRHNA, CDR2 SNTAGT. This CDR3 is CASSGVGLAGGTQFF. For the CDR3, the DNA is TGTGCCAGCAGTGGCGTTGGACTAGCGGGAGGGACCCAGTTCTTC.

V gene TRBV28 combines with J gene TRBJ2-5; D not certain. Trimming removed 6 bases at V and 3 bases at J, with 17 bases between. Per germline, CDR1 MDHEN and CDR2 SYDVKM. CDR3 length: 15 amino acids. CDR3 protein: CASSQGLPGKETQYF. The CDR3 bases are TGTGCCAGCAGCCAAGGGCTCCCGGGTAAAGAGACCCAGTACTTC.

The table lists this clonotype with many counts. This sequence joins TRBV5-1 and TRBJ2-1; D may be TRBD1 (6 bases). Trimming took off 0 bases at V and 9 bases at J, with 13 bases between the two ends. Germline assignment: CDR1 SGHRS and CDR2 YFSETQ. CDR3 length: 14 residues. The CDR3: CASSLGAQGSEQFF. CDR3 coding DNA: TGCGCCAGCAGCTTGGGGGCCCAGGGGAGTGAGCAGTTCTTC.

Only a few counts were recorded for this clonotype. The chain joins TRBV7-2 to TRBJ2-5; D gene unclear. V was clipped by 3 bases and J by 5 bases, with 10 bases between them. Germline lookup yields CDR1 SGHTA and CDR2 FQGNSA. The length of the CDR3 is 13 residues. The CDR3: CASSFGTRETQYF. CDR3 DNA: TGTGCCAGCAGCTTCGGAACGAGGGAGACCCAGTACTTC. The whole variable domain, filled in from reference TRBV7-2 and TRBJ2-5, reads GAGVSQSPSNKVTEKGKDVELRCDPISGHTALYWYRQSLGQGLEFLIYFQGNSAPDKSGLPSDRFSAERTGGSVSTLTIQRTQQEDSAVYLCASSFGTRETQYFGPGTRLLVL.

This clonotype was observed at least ten times. The chain uses TRBV15 and TRBJ2-3; D is undetermined. V was shortened by 1 base and J by 0 bases, with 11 bases between the two germline ends. Germline lookup yields CDR1 LNHNV and CDR2 YYDKDF (reference sequence). CDR3 length: 16 amino acids. This CDR3 is CATSRGRASSTDTQYF. The CDR3 DNA reads as TGTGCCACCAGCAGAGGACGGGCATCTAGCACAGATACGCAGTATTTT.

In this sample, this clonotype turned up a few times. This chain connects TRBV18 to TRBJ2-3; the D gene is possibly TRBD1 (6 bases). CDR1 and CDR2 from the germline V gene are KGHSH and LQKENI. V shed 6 bases and J shed 8 bases, with 12 bases lying between them. The length of the CDR3 is 12 residues. CDR3 nucleotide sequence: TGTGCCAGCTCTTCGAGGGGGAGTACGCAGTATTTT. Translation gives CASSSRGSTQYF.

This clonotype was seen more than once but under ten times. This chain joins TRBV4-2 and TRBJ2-1; 7 bases line up with TRBD2. CDR3 size: 16 residues. The V gene end was trimmed by 0 bases and the J gene end by 6 bases; junction bases not matched to a gene: 8. The germline CDR1 and CDR2 sequences are LGHNA and YNFKEQ. The chain's CDR3 is CASSQDGGGPSNEQFF. CDR3 DNA: TGTGCCAGCAGCCAAGATGGGGGAGGGCCGAGCAATGAGCAGTTCTTC.

In this sample, this clonotype turned up a few times. One junction end does not reproduce the germline sequence, and a read error may be involved. This chain links TRBV24-1 with TRBJ2-3; D might be TRBD2 (5 bases). CDR3 length: 14 amino acids. CDR1 is KGHDR and CDR2 is SFDVKD in the germline V gene. The CDR3 loop reads CATSASPSTDTQYF. The CDR3 nucleotides are TGTGCCACCAGTGCCAGCCCTAGCACAGATACGCAGTACTTT.

This sequence joins TRBV7-8 and TRBJ1-2, with unresolved D. Germline CDR1 reads SGHVS; CDR2 reads FQNEAQ. V was trimmed by 2 bases and J by 7 bases, leaving 14 bases between them. The CDR3 length is 14 residues. The CDR3 loop is CASSLLGREAGYTF. CDR3 DNA: TGTGCCAGCAGCTTATTGGGGAGAGAGGCTGGCTACACCTTC.

This clonotype occurred many times. The CDR3 region is CASSLGGPNNEQFF. The CDR3 region has the DNA TGCGCCAGCAGTTTAGGGGGGCCCAACAATGAGCAGTTCTTC. This chain joins TRBV5-1 and TRBJ2-1; D possibly uses TRBD1 or TRBD2 (6 bases each). CDR3 length: 14 residues. Germline CDR1 is SGHRS and CDR2 is YFSETQ. Trimming removed 5 bases at V and 5 bases at J, with 14 bases between.

This clonotype was recorded many times. This rearrangement joins TRBV12-3 or TRBV12-4 to TRBJ2-5; 9 nucleotides match TRBD1. CDR3 length equals 14 residues. Germline trimming cut 3 bases from V and 6 bases from J; bases unmatched to any gene: 5. The CDR3 nucleotides read TGTGCCAGCAGTTTGGGGACAGGGATAAAGACCCAGTACTTC. Amino acid sequence: CASSLGTGIKTQYF.

A few counts support this clonotype. V is TRBV6-6 and J is TRBJ2-1; D assignment may be TRBD1 or TRBD2 (5 bases each). The CDR3 spans 13 residues. Germline CDR1 is MNHNY and CDR2 is SVGAGI (reference sequence). The V end was cut by 7 bases, the J end by 4 bases, with 11 bases between. In nucleotides, the CDR3 is TGTGCCAGCACCCCGGGACGTTACAATGAGCAGTTCTTC. This encodes CASTPGRYNEQFF.

This clonotype appeared many times. The chain carries TRBV2 and TRBJ2-1; 9 bases map to TRBD2. Trimming removed 7 bases from V and 7 bases from J; junction bases left unmatched: 26. The CDR3 extends over 20 amino acids. CDR1 is SNHLY, CDR2 FYNNEI, per germline. CDR3 loop: CASTLAGDLVVEGVRNEQFF. The CDR3 nucleotides are TGTGCCAGCACCTTAGCGGGGGACCTAGTTGTGGAGGGAGTGAGGAATGAGCAGTTCTTC.